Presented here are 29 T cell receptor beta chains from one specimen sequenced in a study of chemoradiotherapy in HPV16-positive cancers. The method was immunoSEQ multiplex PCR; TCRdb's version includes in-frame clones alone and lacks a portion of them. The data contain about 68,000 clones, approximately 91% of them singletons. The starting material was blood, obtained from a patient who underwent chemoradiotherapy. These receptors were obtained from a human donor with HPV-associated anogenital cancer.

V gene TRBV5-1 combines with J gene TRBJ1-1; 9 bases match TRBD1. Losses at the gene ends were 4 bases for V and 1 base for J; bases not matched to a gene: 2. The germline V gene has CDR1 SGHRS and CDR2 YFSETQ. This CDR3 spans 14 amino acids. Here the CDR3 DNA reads TGCGCCAGCAGCGGACAGGGGAGGAACACTGAAGCTTTCTTT. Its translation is CASSGQGRNTEAFF.

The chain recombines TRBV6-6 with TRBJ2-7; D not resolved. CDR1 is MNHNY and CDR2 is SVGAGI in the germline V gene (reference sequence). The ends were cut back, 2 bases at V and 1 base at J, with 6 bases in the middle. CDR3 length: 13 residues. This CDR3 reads CASSYEQSYEQYF. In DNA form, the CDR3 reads TGTGCCAGCAGTTACGAACAATCCTACGAGCAGTACTTC.

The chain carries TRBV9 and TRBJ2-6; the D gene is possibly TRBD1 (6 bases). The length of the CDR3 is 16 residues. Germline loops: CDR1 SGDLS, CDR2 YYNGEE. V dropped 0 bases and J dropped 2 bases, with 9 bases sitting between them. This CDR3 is CASSVGAGAGANVLTF. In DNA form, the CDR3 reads TGTGCCAGCAGCGTAGGGGCAGGGGCTGGGGCCAACGTCCTGACTTTC. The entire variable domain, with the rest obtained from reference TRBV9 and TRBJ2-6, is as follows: DSGVTQTPKHLITATGQRVTLRCSPRSGDLSVYWYQQSLDQGLQFLIQYYNGEERAKGNILERFSAQQFPDLHSELNLSSLELGDSALYFCASSVGAGAGANVLTFGAGSRLTVL.

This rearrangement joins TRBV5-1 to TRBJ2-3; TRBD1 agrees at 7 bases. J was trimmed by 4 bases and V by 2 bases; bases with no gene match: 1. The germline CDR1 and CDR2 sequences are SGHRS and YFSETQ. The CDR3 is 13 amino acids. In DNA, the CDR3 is TGCGCCAGCAGCTTAGGGGGCGCAGATACGCAGTATTTT. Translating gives CASSLGGADTQYF. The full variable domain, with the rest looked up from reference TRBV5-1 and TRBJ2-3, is KAGVTQTPRYLIKTRGQQVTLSCSPISGHRSVSWYQQTPGQGLQFLFEYFSETQRNKGNFPGRFSGRQFSNSRSEMNVSTLELGDSALYLCASSLGGADTQYFGPGTRLTVL.

CDR3 loop: CASSPWTGVNTGELFF. The CDR3 bases are TGTGCCAGCTCACCTTGGACAGGGGTGAACACCGGGGAGCTGTTTTTT. The chain recombines TRBV18 with TRBJ2-2; 9 bases line up with TRBD1. The CDR3 has 16 residues. V lost 3 bases and J lost 1; bases outside the gene matches: 3. The germline CDR1 and CDR2 sequences are KGHSH and LQKENI.

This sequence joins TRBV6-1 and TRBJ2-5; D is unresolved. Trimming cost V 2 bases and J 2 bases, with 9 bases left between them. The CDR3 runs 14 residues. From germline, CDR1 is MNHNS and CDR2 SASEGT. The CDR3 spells CASSETTLQETQYF. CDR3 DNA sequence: TGTGCCAGCAGTGAAACCACACTGCAAGAGACCCAGTACTTC.

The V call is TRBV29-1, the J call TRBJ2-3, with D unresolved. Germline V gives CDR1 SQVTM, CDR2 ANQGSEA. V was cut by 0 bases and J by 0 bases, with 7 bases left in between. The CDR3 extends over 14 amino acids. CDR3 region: CSVEDKESTDTQYF. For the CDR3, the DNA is TGCAGCGTTGAAGATAAGGAAAGCACAGATACGCAGTATTTT.

CDR3 in amino acids: CASSRRGWYEQYF. The CDR3 region has the DNA TGTGCCAGCAGCCGACGGGGTTGGTACGAGCAGTACTTC. The gene calls are TRBV5-6 and TRBJ2-7; possibly TRBD2 for D (5 bases). The V end was cut by 4 bases, the J end by 4 bases, with 12 bases between. Germline loops: CDR1 SGHDT, CDR2 YYEEEE. This CDR3 contains 13 residues.

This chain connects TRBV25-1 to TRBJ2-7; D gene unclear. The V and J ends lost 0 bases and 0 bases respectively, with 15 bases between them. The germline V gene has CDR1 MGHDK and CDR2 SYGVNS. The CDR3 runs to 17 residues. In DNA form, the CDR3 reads TGTGCCAGCAGTGAATATTTCGAATCAGACAACTCCTACGAGCAGTACTTC. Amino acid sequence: CASSEYFESDNSYEQYF.

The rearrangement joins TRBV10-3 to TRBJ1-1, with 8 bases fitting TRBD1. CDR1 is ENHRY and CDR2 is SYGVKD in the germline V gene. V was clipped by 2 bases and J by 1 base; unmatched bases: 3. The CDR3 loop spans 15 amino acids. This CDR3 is CAISEPGTGNTEAFF. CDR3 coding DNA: TGTGCCATCAGTGAGCCCGGGACAGGGAACACTGAAGCTTTCTTT.

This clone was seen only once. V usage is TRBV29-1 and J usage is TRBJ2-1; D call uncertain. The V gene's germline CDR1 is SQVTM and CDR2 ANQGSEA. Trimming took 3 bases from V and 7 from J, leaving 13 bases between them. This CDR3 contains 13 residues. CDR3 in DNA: TGCAGCGTTGACCCGGCCAGTGTAAATGAGCAGTTCTTC. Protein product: CSVDPASVNEQFF.

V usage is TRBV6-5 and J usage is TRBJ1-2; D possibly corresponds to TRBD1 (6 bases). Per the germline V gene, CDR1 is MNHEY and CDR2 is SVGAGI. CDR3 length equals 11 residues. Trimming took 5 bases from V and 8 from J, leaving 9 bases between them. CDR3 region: CASSVGGGYTF. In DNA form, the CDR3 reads TGTGCCAGCAGTGTAGGGGGGGGCTACACCTTC.

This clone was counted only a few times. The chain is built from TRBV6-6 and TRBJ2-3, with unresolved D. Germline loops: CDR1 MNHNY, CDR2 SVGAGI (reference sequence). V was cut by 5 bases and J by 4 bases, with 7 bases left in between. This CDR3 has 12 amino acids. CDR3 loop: CASSQESDTQYF. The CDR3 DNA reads TGTGCCAGCAGTCAGGAGTCAGATACGCAGTATTTT.

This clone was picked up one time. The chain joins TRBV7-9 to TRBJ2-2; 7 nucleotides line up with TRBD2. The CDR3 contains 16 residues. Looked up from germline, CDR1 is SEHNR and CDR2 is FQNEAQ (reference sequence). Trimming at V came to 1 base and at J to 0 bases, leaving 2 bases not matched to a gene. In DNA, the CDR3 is TGTGCCAGCAGCTTAGGGCTAGCGGCGAACACCGGGGAGCTGTTTTTT. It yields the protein CASSLGLAANTGELFF.

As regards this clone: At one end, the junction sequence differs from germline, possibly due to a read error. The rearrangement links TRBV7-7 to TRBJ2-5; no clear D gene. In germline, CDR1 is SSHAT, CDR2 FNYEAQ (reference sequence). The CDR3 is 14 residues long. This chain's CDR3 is CASSPRPGPETQYF. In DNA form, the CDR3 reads TGTGCTAGCAGCCCCAGACCCGGGCCCGAGACCCAGTACTTC.

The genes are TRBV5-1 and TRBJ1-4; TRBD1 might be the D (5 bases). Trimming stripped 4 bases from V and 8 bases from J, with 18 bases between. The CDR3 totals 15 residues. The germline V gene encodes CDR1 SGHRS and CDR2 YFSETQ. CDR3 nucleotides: TGCGCCAGCAGCCGAGAGGGAGGGGACTGGGAAAAACTGTTTTTT. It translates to CASSREGGDWEKLFF.

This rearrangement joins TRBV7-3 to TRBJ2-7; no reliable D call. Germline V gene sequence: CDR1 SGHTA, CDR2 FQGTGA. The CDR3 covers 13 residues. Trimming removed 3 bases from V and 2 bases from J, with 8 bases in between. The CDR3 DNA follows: TGTGCCAGCAGCTTCGGACGGACCTACGAGCAGTACTTC. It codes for CASSFGRTYEQYF. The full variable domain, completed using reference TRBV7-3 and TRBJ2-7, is GAGVSQTPSNKVTEKGKYVELRCDPISGHTALYWYRQSLGQGPEFLIYFQGTGAADDSGLPNDRFFAVRPEGSVSTLKIQRTERGDSAVYLCASSFGRTYEQYFGPGTRLTVT.

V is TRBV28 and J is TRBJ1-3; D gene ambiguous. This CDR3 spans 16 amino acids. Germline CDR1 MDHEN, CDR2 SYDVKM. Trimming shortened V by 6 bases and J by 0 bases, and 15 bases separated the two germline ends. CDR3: CASRGSWGISGNTIYF. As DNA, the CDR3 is TGTGCCAGCAGGGGCTCTTGGGGTATCTCTGGAAACACCATATATTTT.

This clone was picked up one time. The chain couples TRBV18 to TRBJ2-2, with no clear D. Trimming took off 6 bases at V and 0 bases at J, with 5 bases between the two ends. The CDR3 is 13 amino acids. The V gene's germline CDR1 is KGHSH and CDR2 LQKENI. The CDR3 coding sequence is TGTGCCAGCTCCTTTTCGAACACCGGGGAGCTGTTTTTT. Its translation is CASSFSNTGELFF.

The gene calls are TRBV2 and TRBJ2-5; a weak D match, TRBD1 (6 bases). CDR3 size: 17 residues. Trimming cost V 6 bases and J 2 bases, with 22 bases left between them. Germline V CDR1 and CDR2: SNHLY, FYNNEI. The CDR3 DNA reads TGTGCCAGCAGGTTATCCAGGACAGAGGGTGGTCAAGAGACCCAGTACTTC. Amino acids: CASRLSRTEGGQETQYF.

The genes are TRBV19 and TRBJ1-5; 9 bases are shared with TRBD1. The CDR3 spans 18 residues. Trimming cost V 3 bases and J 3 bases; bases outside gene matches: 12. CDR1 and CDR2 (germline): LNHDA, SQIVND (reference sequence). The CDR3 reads CASSMDDRGAAINQPQHF. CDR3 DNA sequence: TGTGCCAGTAGTATGGACGACAGGGGGGCCGCAATCAATCAGCCCCAGCATTTT.

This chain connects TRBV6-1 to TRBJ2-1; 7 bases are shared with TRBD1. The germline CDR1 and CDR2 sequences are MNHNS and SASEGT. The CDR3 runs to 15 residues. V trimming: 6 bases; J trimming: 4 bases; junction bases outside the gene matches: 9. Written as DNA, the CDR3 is TGTGCCAGCAGGCTGACAGGGATACGATACAATGAGCAGTTCTTC. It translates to CASRLTGIRYNEQFF.

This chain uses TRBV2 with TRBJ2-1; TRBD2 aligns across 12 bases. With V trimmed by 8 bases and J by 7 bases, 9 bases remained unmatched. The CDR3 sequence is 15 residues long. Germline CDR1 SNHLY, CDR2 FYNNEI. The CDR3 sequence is CASPSSGGAVNEQFF. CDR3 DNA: TGTGCCAGCCCATCTAGCGGGGGGGCCGTAAATGAGCAGTTCTTC.

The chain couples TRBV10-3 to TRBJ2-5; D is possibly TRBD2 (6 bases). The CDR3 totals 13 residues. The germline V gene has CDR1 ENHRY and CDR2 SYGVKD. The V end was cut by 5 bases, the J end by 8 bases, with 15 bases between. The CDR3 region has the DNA TGTGCCATCAGTATGGGGTCTAGCGAAACCCAGTACTTC. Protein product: CAISMGSSETQYF.

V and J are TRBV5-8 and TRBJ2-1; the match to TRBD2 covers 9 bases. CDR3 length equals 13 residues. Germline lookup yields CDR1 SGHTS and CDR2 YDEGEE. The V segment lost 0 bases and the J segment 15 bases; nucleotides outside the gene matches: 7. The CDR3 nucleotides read TGTGCCAGCAGCTTGGCCCCCGGGACTAGCTGGTTCTTC. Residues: CASSLAPGTSWFF. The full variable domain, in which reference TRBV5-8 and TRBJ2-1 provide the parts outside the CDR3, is EAGVTQSPTHLIKTRGQQATLRCSPISGHTSVYWYQQALGLGLQFLLWYDEGEERNRGNFPPRFSGRQFPNYSSELNVNALELEDSALYLCASSLAPGTSWFFGPGTRLTVL.

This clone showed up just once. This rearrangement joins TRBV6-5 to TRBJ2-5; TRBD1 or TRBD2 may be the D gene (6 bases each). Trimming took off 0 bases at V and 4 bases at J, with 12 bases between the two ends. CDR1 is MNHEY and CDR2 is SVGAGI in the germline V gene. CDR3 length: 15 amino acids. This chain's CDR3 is CASSYSRRGAETQYF. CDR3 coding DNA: TGTGCCAGCAGTTACTCACGGAGGGGGGCAGAGACCCAGTACTTC.

CDR3: CASSYGAESSYEQYF. CDR3 sequence (DNA): TGTGCCAGTAGTTACGGGGCCGAAAGCTCCTACGAGCAGTACTTC. This chain links TRBV19 with TRBJ2-7; D is perhaps TRBD1 or TRBD2 (5 bases each). V was trimmed by 5 bases and J by 0 bases, leaving 14 bases between them. Per the germline V gene, CDR1 is LNHDA and CDR2 is SQIVND (reference sequence). The CDR3 sequence is 15 residues long.

The DNA for the CDR3 is TGTGCCAGCAGCTTAATCGGAGCCGGACAGGACCTTGGAAACACCATATATTTT. It encodes CASSLIGAGQDLGNTIYF. The chain joins TRBV5-4 to TRBJ1-3, with 7 bases matching TRBD1. The CDR3 contains 18 residues. The V gene's germline CDR1 is SGHNT and CDR2 YYREEE (reference sequence). Trimming removed 2 bases from V and 3 bases from J; junction bases left unmatched: 14.

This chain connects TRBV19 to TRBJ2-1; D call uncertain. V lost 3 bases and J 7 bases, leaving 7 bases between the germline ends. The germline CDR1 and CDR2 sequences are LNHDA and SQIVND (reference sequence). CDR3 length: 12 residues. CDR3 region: CASSIWQNEQFF. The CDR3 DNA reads TGTGCCAGTAGTATTTGGCAGAATGAGCAGTTCTTC. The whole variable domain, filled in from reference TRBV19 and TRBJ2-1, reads DGGITQSPKYLFRKEGQNVTLSCEQNLNHDAMYWYRQDPGQGLRLIYYSQIVNDFQKGDIAEGYSVSREKKESFPLTVTSAQKNPTAFYLCASSIWQNEQFFGPGTRLTVL.